Below are 28 T cell receptor beta chains sequenced from a single sample in a study of CD4 T cells in relation to SARS-CoV-2 and coronaviruses. CD4+ T cells from unexposed donors were obtained before the COVID-19 pandemic (2011-2018). Isolation of CD4+ T cells took place after less than 13 days in culture. Their antigens are not known. Clones were sequenced by immunoSEQ multiplex PCR, and TCRdb holds only the in-frame ones, with some missing. The profile shows 20,000 to 30,000 clones, 75% to 80% of them singletons. The sample comprised CD4+ T cells from PBMCs, cultured in vitro. These receptors originate from a human donor in good health.

V usage is TRBV3-1 (or the pseudogene TRBV3-2) and J usage is TRBJ2-3; D unresolved. The CDR3 totals 14 residues. The germline CDR1 and CDR2 sequences are LGHDT and YNNKEL (reference sequence). V was pared by 1 base and J by 10 bases, with 15 bases between. CDR3 sequence (DNA): TGTGCCAGCAGCCAAGGTGCCTCCGGGCGTGCGCAGTATTTT. Amino acids: CASSQGASGRAQYF.

The sample holds a few counts of this clone. The genes are TRBV9 and TRBJ2-7; 7 bases match TRBD1. Germline CDR1 and CDR2: SGDLS and YYNGEE. The V segment lost 3 bases and the J segment 3 bases; nucleotides outside the gene matches: 9. The CDR3 covers 15 residues. DNA for the CDR3: TGTGCCAGCAGCGCCGGCTACAGGGGAATCTACGAGCAGTACTTC. It encodes CASSAGYRGIYEQYF. Variable domain in full (rest from reference TRBV9 and TRBJ2-7): DSGVTQTPKHLITATGQRVTLRCSPRSGDLSVYWYQQSLDQGLQFLIQYYNGEERAKGNILERFSAQQFPDLHSELNLSSLELGDSALYFCASSAGYRGIYEQYFGPGTRLTVT.

In its sample, this clone was seen once. This chain connects TRBV5-4 to TRBJ2-4; D ambiguous. Germline CDR1 and CDR2: SGHNT and YYREEE (reference sequence). The CDR3 totals 14 residues. The germline V and J ends were trimmed by 0 bases and 1 base, with 5 bases remaining between them. The CDR3 protein is CASSLVSAKNIQYF. The CDR3 nucleotides read TGTGCCAGCAGCTTGGTCTCGGCCAAAAACATTCAGTACTTC.

The table lists this clone with a count of one. The V call is TRBV5-1, the J call TRBJ2-1, with D maybe TRBD2 (6 bases). Trimming left V 0 bases short and J 7 bases short, with 11 bases between. The CDR3 extends over 14 amino acids. Germline V gene lookup returns CDR1 SGHRS and CDR2 YFSETQ. The CDR3 spells CASSLALEGNEQFF. DNA of the CDR3: TGCGCCAGCAGCTTGGCGCTGGAGGGGAATGAGCAGTTCTTC.

V and J are TRBV3-1 (or the pseudogene TRBV3-2) and TRBJ2-1; 13 nucleotides match TRBD2. There are 18 residues in the CDR3. Germline CDR1 LGHDT, CDR2 YNNKEL (reference sequence). After removal of 4 bases from V and 9 bases from J, the junction contained 15 bases not matched to a gene. The CDR3 DNA reads TGTGCCAGCAGCCGAAGGTCCGGACTAGCGGGAGTTACGGGTGAGCAGTTCTTC. Its protein product is CASSRRSGLAGVTGEQFF.

The chain carries TRBV11-3 and TRBJ2-5, with a weak D call TRBD2 (6 bases). The CDR3 loop spans 13 amino acids. Germline V CDR1 and CDR2: SGHNT, YENEEA. V shed 4 bases and J shed 5 bases, with 11 bases lying between them. The chain's CDR3 is CASSSGSEETQYF. In DNA form, the CDR3 reads TGTGCCAGCAGCTCCGGGAGCGAGGAGACCCAGTACTTC.

This chain uses TRBV15 with TRBJ2-5; 10 nucleotides align to TRBD2. V was pared by 2 bases and J by 5 bases, with 2 bases of the junction left unmatched. The CDR3 consists of 14 residues. Germline V CDR1 and CDR2: LNHNV, YYDKDF (reference sequence). This CDR3 is CATSRPAGGETQYF. The CDR3 coding sequence is TGTGCCACCAGCAGACCAGCGGGAGGGGAGACCCAGTACTTC.

This clone was observed a handful of times. J is TRBJ2-7 and V is TRBV7-9; D ambiguous. Germline values: CDR1 SEHNR, CDR2 FQNEAQ (reference sequence). V gave up 8 bases and J gave up 1 base, with 15 bases separating them. The CDR3 has 14 residues. The CDR3 nucleotides are TGTGCCAGCGGCCCGATAACAGATTCCTACGAGCAGTACTTC. Translating gives CASGPITDSYEQYF.

This clone was seen just once. The chain uses TRBV2 and TRBJ1-1; a possible D gene is TRBD1 (6 bases). Trimming removed 6 bases at V and 1 base at J, with 12 bases between. CDR3 length: 14 residues. The germline V gene has CDR1 SNHLY and CDR2 FYNNEI. In nucleotides, the CDR3 is TGTGCCAGCAGGGAGAGGGGGGGGAACACTGAAGCTTTCTTT. This encodes CASRERGGNTEAFF. The variable domain in full, completed from reference TRBV2 and TRBJ1-1, reads EPEVTQTPSHQVTQMGQEVILRCVPISNHLYFYWYRQILGQKVEFLVSFYNNEISEKSEIFDDQFSVERPDGSNFTLKIRSTKLEDSAMYFCASRERGGNTEAFFGQGTRLTVV.

V gene TRBV12-3 or TRBV12-4 combines with J gene TRBJ1-1; D perhaps matches TRBD1 (5 bases). Trimming left V 4 bases short and J 7 bases short, with 13 bases between. CDR3 size: 13 residues. The CDR3 loop reads CASSSSQGGEAFF. Here the CDR3 DNA reads TGTGCCAGCAGTTCTTCTCAGGGCGGTGAAGCTTTCTTT.

This chain connects TRBV5-4 to TRBJ2-3; D is unclear. Germline CDR1 SGHNT, CDR2 YYREEE (reference sequence). Deletions cut 3 bases from V and 3 bases from J, with 5 bases between. The CDR3 extends over 12 amino acids. The CDR3 DNA reads as TGTGCCAGCAGCTACAATACAGATACGCAGTATTTT. It yields the protein CASSYNTDTQYF.

This chain uses TRBV21-1 with TRBJ2-4; TRBD1, the table's D call, lacks a check against the DNA. TRBV21-1 corresponds to a pseudogene. The CDR3 runs 19 residues. This CDR3 reads CASSKARTTPTRAKNIQYF. DNA of the CDR3: TGTGCCAGCAGCAAAGCAAGGACAACCCCCACCCGAGCCAAAAACATTCAGTACTTC.

This clone was seen once. The chain has TRBV5-1 and TRBJ2-7; no firm D call. CDR3 length: 13 residues. Per the germline V gene, CDR1 is SGHRS and CDR2 is YFSETQ. V lost 0 bases and J lost 7, with 11 bases in between. CDR3 residues: CASSLEGQLEQYF. The CDR3 DNA is TGCGCCAGCAGCTTGGAAGGCCAGCTGGAGCAGTACTTC.

The J gene is TRBJ2-5, the V gene TRBV29-1; a weak D match, TRBD1 (5 bases). V gave up 8 bases and J gave up 4 bases, with 8 bases separating them. Germline-derived CDR1 and CDR2 are SQVTM and ANQGSEA. CDR3 length: 10 amino acids. For the CDR3, the DNA is TGCAGCACCAGGGTAGAGACCCAGTACTTC. This sequence encodes CSTRVETQYF.

This chain joins TRBV28 and TRBJ1-4, with 9 bases fitting TRBD1. CDR1 is MDHEN and CDR2 is SYDVKM in the germline V gene. The CDR3 length is 16 residues. Unmatched junction bases numbered 11, after V lost 5 bases and J lost 7 bases. Written as DNA, the CDR3 is TGTGCCAGCAGTCCCCAGCGGACAGGGGTTGTTGAAAAACTGTTTTTT. It codes for CASSPQRTGVVEKLFF.

This clone appeared once. The chain recombines TRBV24-1 with TRBJ2-1; possible D gene TRBD1, 6 bases. CDR1 is KGHDR, CDR2 SFDVKD, per germline. The CDR3 length is 14 residues. Deletions cut 4 bases from V and 5 bases from J, with 11 bases between. CDR3 loop: CATSDTGTNNEQFF. The CDR3 DNA reads TGTGCCACCAGTGACACCGGGACAAACAATGAGCAGTTCTTC.

The CDR3, as DNA: TGTGCCAGCAGTTTTACACGACAGGGGAGTGGTCAGCCCCAGCATTTT. This encodes CASSFTRQGSGQPQHF. The chain couples TRBV6-6 to TRBJ1-5, with 8 bases aligning to TRBD1. This CDR3 region has 16 residues. Unmatched junction bases numbered 11, after V lost 4 bases and J lost 6 bases. Germline assignment: CDR1 MNHNY and CDR2 SVGAGI (reference sequence).

CDR3 region: CASSLAGAYNEQFF. CDR3 sequence (DNA): TGTGCCAGTAGCCTAGCGGGAGCTTACAATGAGCAGTTCTTC. The gene calls are TRBV19 and TRBJ2-1, with TRBD2 matching 10 bases. The CDR3 length is 14 residues. Germline CDR1 is LNHDA and CDR2 is SQIVND (reference sequence). After removal of 6 bases from V and 4 bases from J, the junction contained 3 bases not matched to a gene.

The rearrangement links TRBV6-6 to TRBJ1-1, with 8 nucleotides matching TRBD1. The ends lost 6 bases at V and 1 base at J; junction bases unmatched: 4. The CDR3 is made up of 14 amino acids. CDR1 and CDR2 (germline): MNHNY, SVGAGI (reference sequence). The CDR3 DNA follows: TGTGCCAGCAGGAGAGGACAGGGGAACACTGAAGCTTTCTTT. This encodes CASRRGQGNTEAFF.

This clone was observed a single time. The chain couples TRBV4-1 to TRBJ2-4; 14 bases line up with TRBD2. J gave up 8 bases and V 4 bases, and 10 bases lay outside the gene matches. Germline lookup yields CDR1 MGHRA and CDR2 YSYEKL. There are 17 residues in the CDR3. CDR3: CASSLRLAGGPGDIQYF. CDR3 coding DNA: TGCGCCAGCAGCCTTCGACTAGCGGGAGGGCCAGGGGACATTCAGTACTTC.

This clone was seen a handful of times. V and J are TRBV10-2 and TRBJ1-5, with unresolved D. V dropped 5 bases and J dropped 3 bases, with 11 bases sitting between them. Germline V lookup: CDR1 WSHSY, CDR2 SAAADI. This CDR3 comprises 14 residues. CDR3 DNA sequence: TGCGCCAGCAGTCCTAGGCAGCACAATCAGCCCCAGCATTTT. The encoded protein is CASSPRQHNQPQHF.

This chain links TRBV15 with TRBJ1-5, with unresolved D. Germline-derived CDR1 and CDR2 are LNHNV and YYDKDF (reference sequence). V was pared by 5 bases and J by 1 base, with 12 bases between. This CDR3 has 15 amino acids. As DNA, the CDR3 is TGTGCCACCAGCGGCAGCATGCTGAGCAATCAGCCCCAGCATTTT. Translated: CATSGSMLSNQPQHF.

The chain recombines TRBV6-5 with TRBJ2-7; tentatively, D is TRBD2 (5 bases). Trimming took 2 bases from V and 0 from J, leaving 11 bases between them. The CDR3 is 15 residues long. The germline CDR1 and CDR2 sequences are MNHEY and SVGAGI. The CDR3 reads CASSYVAGLSYEQYF. CDR3 sequence (DNA): TGTGCCAGCAGTTACGTTGCGGGTCTCTCCTACGAGCAGTACTTC.

This clone has only one observation. V usage is TRBV18 and J usage is TRBJ1-5; no clear D gene. CDR1 KGHSH and CDR2 LQKENI come from the germline V gene. V was trimmed by 6 bases and J by 2 bases, leaving 17 bases between them. The length of the CDR3 is 16 residues. CDR3 sequence reads: CASSLQYNFGNQPQHF. The CDR3 DNA reads as TGTGCCAGCTCGCTCCAATACAATTTTGGCAATCAGCCCCAGCATTTT. Looking up the rest from reference TRBV18 and TRBJ1-5 gives the full variable domain: NAGVMQNPRHLVRRRGQEARLRCSPMKGHSHVYWYRQLPEEGLKFMVYLQKENIIDESGMPKERFSAEFPKEGPSILRIQQVVRGDSAAYFCASSLQYNFGNQPQHFGDGTRLSIL.

V usage is TRBV28 and J usage is TRBJ2-7; TRBD1 matches at 10 bases. Germline lookup yields CDR1 MDHEN and CDR2 SYDVKM. CDR3 length: 13 amino acids. Trimming at V came to 8 bases and at J to 4 bases, leaving 5 bases not matched to a gene. The chain's CDR3 is CASRGTGVYEQYF. CDR3 nucleotide sequence: TGTGCCAGCCGGGGGACAGGGGTGTACGAGCAGTACTTC. Using reference TRBV28 and TRBJ2-7 for the parts outside the CDR3, the full variable domain is DVKVTQSSRYLVKRTGEKVFLECVQDMDHENMFWYRQDPGLGLRLIYFSYDVKMKEKGDIPEGYSVSREKKERFSLILESASTNQTSMYLCASRGTGVYEQYFGPGTRLTVT.

V usage is TRBV5-1 and J usage is TRBJ2-1; 7 bases line up with TRBD2. The ends lost 7 bases at V and 3 bases at J; junction bases unmatched: 7. The CDR3 consists of 14 residues. Germline values: CDR1 SGHRS, CDR2 YFSETQ. The chain's CDR3 is CASGLGGFYNEQFF. The CDR3 DNA is TGCGCCAGCGGACTAGGAGGGTTCTACAATGAGCAGTTCTTC.

This chain joins TRBV3-1 (or the pseudogene TRBV3-2) and TRBJ1-1; no reliable D call. Germline loops: CDR1 LGHDT, CDR2 YNNKEL (reference sequence). CDR3 length: 14 amino acids. Trimming pared 4 bases from V and 1 base from J, leaving 10 bases between. CDR3 residues: CASSPLAGNTEAFF. DNA for the CDR3: TGTGCCAGCAGCCCACTTGCGGGGAACACTGAAGCTTTCTTT.

Regarding this clone: At one boundary the junction diverges from the germline segment, which might be a read error. In DNA form, the CDR3 reads TGTGCCAGCAGCTTGGCCAGGGTTGGAACGAACGCTGAAGCTTTCTTT. Amino acids: CASSLARVGTNAEAFF. The rearrangement joins TRBV5-4 to TRBJ1-1; possibly TRBD1 for D (5 bases). The CDR3 extends over 16 amino acids. CDR1 SGHNT and CDR2 YYREEE come from the germline V gene (reference sequence).